One and the same sample provided the 26 T cell receptor beta chains below, sequenced in a study of CD8 T cells in Susac syndrome. Roughly 0.45 to 1 ug RNA was reverse transcribed with random hexamers. TCRdb recomputed calls from the immunoSEQ multiplex PCR reads with MiXCR, one row per CDR3 protein. Seen here are around 80,000 distinct CDR3 sequences, roughly 93% observed once, and the top ten hold about 0.28%. The sample comprised CD8+ T cells from PBMCs. Receptors originate from a human donor in good health.

The chain couples TRBV9 to TRBJ1-2, with no clear D. Trimming removed 3 bases from V and 6 bases from J, with 9 bases in between. CDR1 and CDR2 (germline): SGDLS, YYNGEE. The CDR3 extends over 12 amino acids. CDR3 sequence reads: CASSGRVHGYTF. The CDR3 coding sequence is TGTGCCAGCAGCGGTAGGGTCCATGGCTACACCTTC. Drawing the rest from reference TRBV9 and TRBJ1-2, the complete variable domain is DSGVTQTPKHLITATGQRVTLRCSPRSGDLSVYWYQQSLDQGLQFLIQYYNGEERAKGNILERFSAQQFPDLHSELNLSSLELGDSALYFCASSGRVHGYTFGSGTRLTVV.

The CDR3, as DNA: TGCAGTGCTAGAGATCGACAGGCCTACGAGCAGTACGTC. It codes for CSARDRQAYEQYV. V and J are TRBV20-1 and TRBJ2-7; maybe TRBD1 (6 bases). CDR3 size: 13 residues. V was pared by 0 bases and J by 2 bases, with 8 bases between. Germline assignment: CDR1 DFQATT and CDR2 SNEGSKA (reference sequence).

The chain uses TRBV5-1 and TRBJ2-6; 7 bases align to TRBD1. There are 18 residues in the CDR3. Germline V gives CDR1 SGHRS, CDR2 YFSETQ. With 4 bases clipped from V and 0 bases from J, the junction kept 10 bases outside the gene matches. The CDR3 DNA follows: TGCGCCAGCAGCCTCAACCGGGACAGACCCTCTGGGGCCAACGTCCTGACTTTC. Translating gives CASSLNRDRPSGANVLTF.

The chain carries TRBV6-2 or TRBV6-3 and TRBJ2-7; D is perhaps TRBD1 or TRBD2 (5 bases each). Trimming cost V 5 bases and J 2 bases, with 16 bases left between them. CDR1 is MNHEY and CDR2 is SVGEGT in the germline V gene. This CDR3 contains 15 residues. In DNA form, the CDR3 reads TGTGCCAGCAGTGGGGGAAATGTTTTCCCCTACGAGCAGTACTTC. Protein sequence: CASSGGNVFPYEQYF.

The CDR3: CATRASGPNEQFF. CDR3 DNA sequence: TGTGCCACCCGTGCTAGCGGACCAAATGAGCAGTTCTTC. This chain joins TRBV24-1 and TRBJ2-1, with 7 bases lining up with TRBD2. CDR1 is KGHDR, CDR2 SFDVKD, per germline. Trimming removed 9 bases from V and 7 bases from J; junction bases left unmatched: 8. The CDR3 consists of 13 residues.

This chain connects TRBV6-5 to TRBJ2-2; the D gene is possibly TRBD1 (7 bases). Germline CDR1 is MNHEY and CDR2 is SVGAGI. Between the trimmed V and J ends, which lost 2 bases and 8 bases, there was a span of 15 bases. The CDR3 length is 15 residues. CDR3 DNA sequence: TGTGCCAGCAGTTACGTGTCAGGGGGGAATGGGGAGCTGTTTTTT. Its protein product is CASSYVSGGNGELFF.

This clonotype was observed once. V gene TRBV4-3 combines with J gene TRBJ1-1; D remains unclear. V was clipped by 4 bases and J by 3 bases, with 15 bases between them. The CDR3 runs 15 residues. Germline values: CDR1 LGHNA, CDR2 YSLEER. The CDR3 reads CASSPSITADTEAFF. The CDR3 DNA reads as TGCGCCAGCAGCCCCTCCATCACAGCCGACACTGAAGCTTTCTTT.

The rearrangement uses TRBV13 and TRBJ2-7; 7 bases are a match to TRBD1. CDR1 PRHDT and CDR2 FYEKMQ come from the germline V gene (reference sequence). Trimming at V came to 5 bases and at J to 3 bases, leaving 7 bases not matched to a gene. The CDR3 has 14 amino acids. This chain's CDR3 is CASSIRGRSYEQYF. The CDR3 region has the DNA TGTGCCAGCAGCATTAGGGGGCGCAGCTACGAGCAGTACTTC. Full variable domain (remainder filled in from reference TRBV13 and TRBJ2-7): AAGVIQSPRHLIKEKRETATLKCYPIPRHDTVYWYQQGPGQDPQFLISFYEKMQSDKGSIPDRFSAQQFSDYHSELNMSSLELGDSALYFCASSIRGRSYEQYFGPGTRLTVT.

The chain carries TRBV11-2 and TRBJ2-1, with D uncertain. V was shortened by 5 bases and J by 9 bases, with 14 bases between the two germline ends. The CDR3 extends over 13 amino acids. Germline loops: CDR1 SGHAT, CDR2 FQNNGV. The CDR3 bases are TGTGCCAGCAGCCTAGTTCCCTTGGGTGAGCAGTTCTTC. It translates to CASSLVPLGEQFF. Based on the CDR3 plus reference TRBV11-2 and TRBJ2-1, the full variable domain is EAGVAQSPRYKIIEKRQSVAFWCNPISGHATLYWYQQILGQGPKLLIQFQNNGVVDDSQLPKDRFSAERLKGVDSTLKIQPAKLEDSAVYLCASSLVPLGEQFFGPGTRLTVL.

This chain joins TRBV7-9 and TRBJ1-2; D possibly corresponds to TRBD1 (5 bases). CDR3 length equals 15 residues. Germline CDR1 reads SEHNR; CDR2 reads FQNEAQ (reference sequence). V lost 5 bases, J lost 6 bases, and 19 bases lay in between. CDR3 bases: TGTGCCAGCAGCGACTCCAGGGCAGGGAAGAATGGCTACACCTTC. It is translated as CASSDSRAGKNGYTF.

The chain couples TRBV6-1 to TRBJ2-1, with 7 bases fitting TRBD1. The germline V gene encodes CDR1 MNHNS and CDR2 SASEGT. V lost 6 bases and J lost 7; bases outside the gene matches: 12. The CDR3 sequence is 15 residues long. CDR3 region: CASRLRQGTLNEQFF. The CDR3 nucleotides read TGTGCCAGCAGACTAAGACAGGGCACGCTTAATGAGCAGTTCTTC.

The chain recombines TRBV9 with TRBJ2-5; D is unclear. Looked up from germline, CDR1 is SGDLS and CDR2 is YYNGEE. CDR3 size: 15 residues. V lost 0 bases and J lost 0, with 9 bases in between. In DNA, the CDR3 is TGTGCCAGCAGCGTAGACGTGCGGTACCAAGAGACCCAGTACTTC. Translation gives CASSVDVRYQETQYF.

The J gene is TRBJ1-2, the V gene TRBV13; D is perhaps TRBD1 (6 bases). CDR3 length equals 13 residues. Looked up from germline, CDR1 is PRHDT and CDR2 is FYEKMQ (reference sequence). V shed 5 bases and J shed 5 bases, with 12 bases lying between them. The CDR3 DNA sequence: TGTGCCAGCAGCCTTGGGACACCTTATGGCTACACCTTC. This gives the protein CASSLGTPYGYTF.

This clonotype has just one count. The V and J genes are TRBV20-1 and TRBJ2-7; tentative D call: TRBD2 (5 bases). Trimming left V 6 bases short and J 2 bases short, with 8 bases between. Germline V gene lookup returns CDR1 DFQATT and CDR2 SNEGSKA (reference sequence). There are 11 residues in the CDR3. The CDR3 spells CSAARAYEQYF. In DNA form, the CDR3 reads TGCAGTGCCGCGAGGGCCTACGAGCAGTACTTC.

The gene calls are TRBV4-1 and TRBJ1-2; possible D gene TRBD1, 5 bases. The germline gives CDR1 MGHRA, CDR2 YSYEKL. This CDR3 is 14 amino acids long. Trimming stripped 1 base from V and 7 bases from J, with 13 bases between. The CDR3 loop reads CASSQGGAVFGYTF. The CDR3 region has the DNA TGCGCCAGCAGCCAAGGGGGCGCGGTGTTTGGCTACACCTTC.

The V gene is TRBV2, the J gene TRBJ1-1; D unresolved. The CDR3 sequence is 15 residues long. Germline loops: CDR1 SNHLY, CDR2 FYNNEI. V lost 3 bases and J lost 6, with 17 bases in between. CDR3 in DNA: TGTGCCAGCAGTGAGGTCGTGGGTATGGGCTCTGAAGCTTTCTTT. Protein: CASSEVVGMGSEAFF.

The rearrangement uses TRBV20-1 and TRBJ2-5; the D gene is possibly TRBD2 (7 bases). The V and J ends lost 5 bases and 4 bases respectively, with 17 bases between them. CDR1 is DFQATT, CDR2 SNEGSKA, per germline (reference sequence). The CDR3 has 14 amino acids. The CDR3 bases are TGCAGTGCTTGGGAGGGGGTGGCGGTAGAGACCCAGTACTTC. Protein product: CSAWEGVAVETQYF.

The chain joins TRBV5-1 to TRBJ2-1; possibly TRBD1 for D (5 bases). CDR1 and CDR2 from the germline V gene are SGHRS and YFSETQ. The V end lost 7 bases, the J end lost 8 bases, and 19 bases lay between the germline ends. CDR3 size: 14 residues. The CDR3: CASSQGNFLDEQFF. In DNA form, the CDR3 reads TGCGCCAGCTCCCAGGGTAACTTTTTAGATGAGCAGTTCTTC.

V is TRBV5-1 and J is TRBJ1-1; D gene unclear. Germline V gives CDR1 SGHRS, CDR2 YFSETQ. There are 13 residues in the CDR3. V was cut by 2 bases and J by 4 bases, with 9 bases left in between. CDR3 sequence (DNA): TGCGCCAGCAGCTTAATAGGGAGCACTGAAGCTTTCTTT. This codes for CASSLIGSTEAFF.

The CDR3 DNA is TGTGCCAGCACCTTCAAGGATTTTAGAGAGACCCAGTACTTC. Its translation is CASTFKDFRETQYF. The chain combines TRBV6-5 with TRBJ2-5, with no clear D. The CDR3 sequence is 14 residues long. Trimming took 7 bases from V and 4 from J, leaving 16 bases between them. CDR1 and CDR2 from the germline V gene are MNHEY and SVGAGI.

This sequence joins TRBV5-4 and TRBJ1-1; maybe TRBD1 (5 bases). The germline V and J ends were trimmed by 6 bases and 1 base, with 13 bases remaining between them. CDR3 length: 14 residues. Germline CDR1 and CDR2: SGHNT and YYREEE (reference sequence). The DNA for the CDR3 is TGTGCCAGCATCTCCTCCAGGGCGAACACTGAAGCTTTCTTT. Translating gives CASISSRANTEAFF. Full variable domain (missing parts from reference TRBV5-4 and TRBJ1-1): ETGVTQSPTHLIKTRGQQVTLRCSSQSGHNTVSWYQQALGQGPQFIFQYYREEENGRGNFPPRFSGLQFPNYSSELNVNALELDDSALYLCASISSRANTEAFFGQGTRLTVV.

The chain joins TRBV24-1 to TRBJ2-5; a possible D gene is TRBD2 (5 bases). Germline lookup yields CDR1 KGHDR and CDR2 SFDVKD. V gave up 6 bases and J gave up 4 bases, with 17 bases separating them. This CDR3 has 15 amino acids. CDR3: CATSRGYEVGETQYF. In DNA form, the CDR3 reads TGTGCCACCAGTCGGGGATATGAGGTAGGAGAGACCCAGTACTTC.

As for this clonotype: Relative to the germline gene, one junction end is altered; a read error may explain this. V and J are TRBV20-1 and TRBJ2-2; D is tentatively TRBD1 or TRBD2 (5 bases each). CDR1 DFQATT and CDR2 SNEGSKA come from the germline V gene (reference sequence). There are 12 residues in the CDR3. The CDR3 here is CSAGRGTGVLFF. The CDR3 bases are TGCAGTGCTGGCCGTGGGACCGGGGTGCTGTTTTTT.

The chain uses TRBV12-3 or TRBV12-4 and TRBJ2-2; D could derive from TRBD1 or TRBD2 (5 bases each). V was pared by 8 bases and J by 7 bases, with 8 bases between. The CDR3 has 11 amino acids. CDR3 region: CASSGLGELFF. The CDR3 DNA sequence: TGTGCCAGCTCGGGGCTCGGGGAGCTGTTTTTT.

This chain joins TRBV20-1 and TRBJ1-2; D perhaps matches TRBD1 (6 bases). The V end lost 5 bases, the J end lost 8 bases, and 18 bases lay between the germline ends. The CDR3 runs to 13 residues. The V gene's germline CDR1 is DFQATT and CDR2 SNEGSKA (reference sequence). In DNA, the CDR3 is TGCAGTGCTTGGAACAGGGTTCGAGGGGGCTACACCTTC. Protein product: CSAWNRVRGGYTF.

The V and J genes are TRBV9 and TRBJ1-2; 8 nucleotides match TRBD1. This CDR3 spans 14 amino acids. Germline CDR1 and CDR2: SGDLS and YYNGEE. V was clipped by 2 bases and J by 7 bases; unmatched bases: 7. The CDR3 spells CASSVDRVLGGYTF. Written as DNA, the CDR3 is TGTGCCAGCAGCGTGGACAGGGTATTGGGTGGCTACACCTTC.